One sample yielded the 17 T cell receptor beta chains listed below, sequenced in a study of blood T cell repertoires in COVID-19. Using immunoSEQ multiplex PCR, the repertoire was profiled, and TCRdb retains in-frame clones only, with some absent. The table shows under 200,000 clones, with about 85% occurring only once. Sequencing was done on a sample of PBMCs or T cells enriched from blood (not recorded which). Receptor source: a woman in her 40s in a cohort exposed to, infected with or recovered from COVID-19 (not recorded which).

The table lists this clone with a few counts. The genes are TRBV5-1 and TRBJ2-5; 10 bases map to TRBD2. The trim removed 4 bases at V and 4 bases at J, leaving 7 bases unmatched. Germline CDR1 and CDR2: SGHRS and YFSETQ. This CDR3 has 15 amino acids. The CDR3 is CASSEVPSGGETQYF. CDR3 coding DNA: TGCGCCAGCAGCGAGGTTCCTAGCGGGGGAGAGACCCAGTACTTC.

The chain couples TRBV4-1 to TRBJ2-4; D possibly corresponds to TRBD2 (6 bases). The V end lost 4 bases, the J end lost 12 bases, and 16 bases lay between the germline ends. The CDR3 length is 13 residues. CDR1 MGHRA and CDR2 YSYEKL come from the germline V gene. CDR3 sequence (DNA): TGCGCCAGCAGCCCACCGGGAGATGCAAGTCAGTACTTC. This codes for CASSPPGDASQYF.

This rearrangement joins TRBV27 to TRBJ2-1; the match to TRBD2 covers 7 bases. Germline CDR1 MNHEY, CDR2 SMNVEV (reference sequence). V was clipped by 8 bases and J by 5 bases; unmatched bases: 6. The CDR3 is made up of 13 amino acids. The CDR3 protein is CASPGGNDNEQFF. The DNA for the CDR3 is TGTGCCAGCCCGGGGGGAAATGACAATGAGCAGTTCTTC.

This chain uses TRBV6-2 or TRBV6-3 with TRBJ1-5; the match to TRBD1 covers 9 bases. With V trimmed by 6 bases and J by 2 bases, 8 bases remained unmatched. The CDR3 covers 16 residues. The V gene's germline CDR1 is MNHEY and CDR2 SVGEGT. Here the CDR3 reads CASSPTGGTGNQPQHF. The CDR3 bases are TGTGCCAGCAGCCCTACAGGGGGCACGGGCAATCAGCCCCAGCATTTT.

The DNA of the CDR3 is TGTGCCAGCAGTTCTCGGGGGGGCAATCAGCCCCAGCATTTT. Protein: CASSSRGGNQPQHF. The chain combines TRBV6-5 with TRBJ1-5, with TRBD1 as a possible D gene (5 bases). Germline CDR1 MNHEY, CDR2 SVGAGI. CDR3 size: 14 residues. V was shortened by 4 bases and J by 2 bases, with 9 bases between the two germline ends.

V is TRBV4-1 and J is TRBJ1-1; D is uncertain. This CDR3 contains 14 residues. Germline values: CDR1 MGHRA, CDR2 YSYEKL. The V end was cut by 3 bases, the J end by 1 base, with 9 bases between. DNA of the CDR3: TGCGCCAGCAGCCAGAAACAGTGGAACACTGAAGCTTTCTTT. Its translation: CASSQKQWNTEAFF.

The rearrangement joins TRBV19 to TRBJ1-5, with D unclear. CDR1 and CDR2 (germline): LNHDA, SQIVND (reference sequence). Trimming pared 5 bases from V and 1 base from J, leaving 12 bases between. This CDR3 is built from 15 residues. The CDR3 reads CASSWSNRSNQPQHF. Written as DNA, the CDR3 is TGTGCCAGTAGTTGGAGCAATAGGAGCAATCAGCCCCAGCATTTT.

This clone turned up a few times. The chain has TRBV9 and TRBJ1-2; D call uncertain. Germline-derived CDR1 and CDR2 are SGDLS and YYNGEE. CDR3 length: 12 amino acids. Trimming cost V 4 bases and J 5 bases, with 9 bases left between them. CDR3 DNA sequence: TGTGCCAGCAGCTCGGGGATTTATGGCTACACCTTC. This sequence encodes CASSSGIYGYTF.

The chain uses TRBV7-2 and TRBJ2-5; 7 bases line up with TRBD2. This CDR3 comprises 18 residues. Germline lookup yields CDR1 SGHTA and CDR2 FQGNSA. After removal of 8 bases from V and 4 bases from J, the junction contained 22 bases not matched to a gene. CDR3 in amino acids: CASRPGILALPSSETQYF. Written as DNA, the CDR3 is TGTGCCAGCCGCCCGGGGATACTAGCGCTCCCTTCATCAGAGACCCAGTACTTC. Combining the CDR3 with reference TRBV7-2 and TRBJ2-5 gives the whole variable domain GAGVSQSPSNKVTEKGKDVELRCDPISGHTALYWYRQSLGQGLEFLIYFQGNSAPDKSGLPSDRFSAERTGGSVSTLTIQRTQQEDSAVYLCASRPGILALPSSETQYFGPGTRLLVL.

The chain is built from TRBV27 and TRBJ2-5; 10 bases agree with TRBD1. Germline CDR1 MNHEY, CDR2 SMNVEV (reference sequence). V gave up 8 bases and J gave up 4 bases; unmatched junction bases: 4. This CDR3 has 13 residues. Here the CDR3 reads CASRDRGPETQYF. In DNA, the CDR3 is TGTGCCAGCCGGGACAGGGGACCAGAGACCCAGTACTTC.

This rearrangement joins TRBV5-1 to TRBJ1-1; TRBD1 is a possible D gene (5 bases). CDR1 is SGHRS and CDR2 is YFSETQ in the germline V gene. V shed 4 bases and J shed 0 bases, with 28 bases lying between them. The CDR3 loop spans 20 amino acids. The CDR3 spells CASSPQGALKGTSLNTEAFF. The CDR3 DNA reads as TGCGCCAGCAGCCCTCAAGGTGCCCTCAAGGGGACTTCTCTGAACACTGAAGCTTTCTTT.

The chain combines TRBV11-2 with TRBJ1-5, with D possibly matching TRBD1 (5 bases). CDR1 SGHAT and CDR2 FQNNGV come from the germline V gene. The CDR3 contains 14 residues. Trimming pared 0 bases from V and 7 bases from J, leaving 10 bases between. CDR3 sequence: CASSLDVRGQPQHF. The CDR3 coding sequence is TGTGCCAGCAGCTTAGATGTCCGGGGGCAGCCCCAGCATTTT.

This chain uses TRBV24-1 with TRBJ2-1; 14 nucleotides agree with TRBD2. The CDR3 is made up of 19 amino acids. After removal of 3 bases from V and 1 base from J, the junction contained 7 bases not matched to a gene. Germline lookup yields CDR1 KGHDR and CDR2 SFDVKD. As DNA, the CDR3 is TGTGCCACCAGTGATCCCCGGACTAGCGGGAGGTTGTCCTACAATGAGCAGTTCTTC. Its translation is CATSDPRTSGRLSYNEQFF.

CDR3 loop: CASSIQRLSTDTQYF. As DNA, the CDR3 is TGTGCCAGTAGTATCCAGCGACTTAGCACAGATACGCAGTATTTT. This sequence joins TRBV19 and TRBJ2-3; the D is unclear. This CDR3 has 15 residues. Germline CDR1 is LNHDA and CDR2 is SQIVND (reference sequence). The ends were cut back, 3 bases at V and 0 bases at J, with 10 bases in the middle. Drawing the rest from reference TRBV19 and TRBJ2-3, the complete variable domain is DGGITQSPKYLFRKEGQNVTLSCEQNLNHDAMYWYRQDPGQGLRLIYYSQIVNDFQKGDIAEGYSVSREKKESFPLTVTSAQKNPTAFYLCASSIQRLSTDTQYFGPGTRLTVL.

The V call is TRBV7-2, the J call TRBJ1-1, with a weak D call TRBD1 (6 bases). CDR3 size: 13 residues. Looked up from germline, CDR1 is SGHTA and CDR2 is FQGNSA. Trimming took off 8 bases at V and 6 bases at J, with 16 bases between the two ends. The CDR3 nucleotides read TGTGCCAGCGCTCCGCAGGGGAGGGCTGAAGCTTTCTTT. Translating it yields CASAPQGRAEAFF.

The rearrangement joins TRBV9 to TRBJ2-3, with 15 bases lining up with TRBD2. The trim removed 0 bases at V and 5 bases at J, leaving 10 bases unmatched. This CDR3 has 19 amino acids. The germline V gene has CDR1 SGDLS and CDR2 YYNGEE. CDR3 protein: CASSVDLWTSGGARDTQYF. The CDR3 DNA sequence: TGTGCCAGCAGCGTAGATCTTTGGACTAGCGGGGGGGCGAGAGATACGCAGTATTTT.

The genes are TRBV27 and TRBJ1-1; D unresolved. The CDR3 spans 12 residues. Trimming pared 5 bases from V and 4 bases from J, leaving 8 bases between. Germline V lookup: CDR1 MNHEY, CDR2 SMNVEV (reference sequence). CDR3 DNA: TGTGCCAGCAGTCGAGGGAGCACTGAAGCTTTCTTT. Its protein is CASSRGSTEAFF.